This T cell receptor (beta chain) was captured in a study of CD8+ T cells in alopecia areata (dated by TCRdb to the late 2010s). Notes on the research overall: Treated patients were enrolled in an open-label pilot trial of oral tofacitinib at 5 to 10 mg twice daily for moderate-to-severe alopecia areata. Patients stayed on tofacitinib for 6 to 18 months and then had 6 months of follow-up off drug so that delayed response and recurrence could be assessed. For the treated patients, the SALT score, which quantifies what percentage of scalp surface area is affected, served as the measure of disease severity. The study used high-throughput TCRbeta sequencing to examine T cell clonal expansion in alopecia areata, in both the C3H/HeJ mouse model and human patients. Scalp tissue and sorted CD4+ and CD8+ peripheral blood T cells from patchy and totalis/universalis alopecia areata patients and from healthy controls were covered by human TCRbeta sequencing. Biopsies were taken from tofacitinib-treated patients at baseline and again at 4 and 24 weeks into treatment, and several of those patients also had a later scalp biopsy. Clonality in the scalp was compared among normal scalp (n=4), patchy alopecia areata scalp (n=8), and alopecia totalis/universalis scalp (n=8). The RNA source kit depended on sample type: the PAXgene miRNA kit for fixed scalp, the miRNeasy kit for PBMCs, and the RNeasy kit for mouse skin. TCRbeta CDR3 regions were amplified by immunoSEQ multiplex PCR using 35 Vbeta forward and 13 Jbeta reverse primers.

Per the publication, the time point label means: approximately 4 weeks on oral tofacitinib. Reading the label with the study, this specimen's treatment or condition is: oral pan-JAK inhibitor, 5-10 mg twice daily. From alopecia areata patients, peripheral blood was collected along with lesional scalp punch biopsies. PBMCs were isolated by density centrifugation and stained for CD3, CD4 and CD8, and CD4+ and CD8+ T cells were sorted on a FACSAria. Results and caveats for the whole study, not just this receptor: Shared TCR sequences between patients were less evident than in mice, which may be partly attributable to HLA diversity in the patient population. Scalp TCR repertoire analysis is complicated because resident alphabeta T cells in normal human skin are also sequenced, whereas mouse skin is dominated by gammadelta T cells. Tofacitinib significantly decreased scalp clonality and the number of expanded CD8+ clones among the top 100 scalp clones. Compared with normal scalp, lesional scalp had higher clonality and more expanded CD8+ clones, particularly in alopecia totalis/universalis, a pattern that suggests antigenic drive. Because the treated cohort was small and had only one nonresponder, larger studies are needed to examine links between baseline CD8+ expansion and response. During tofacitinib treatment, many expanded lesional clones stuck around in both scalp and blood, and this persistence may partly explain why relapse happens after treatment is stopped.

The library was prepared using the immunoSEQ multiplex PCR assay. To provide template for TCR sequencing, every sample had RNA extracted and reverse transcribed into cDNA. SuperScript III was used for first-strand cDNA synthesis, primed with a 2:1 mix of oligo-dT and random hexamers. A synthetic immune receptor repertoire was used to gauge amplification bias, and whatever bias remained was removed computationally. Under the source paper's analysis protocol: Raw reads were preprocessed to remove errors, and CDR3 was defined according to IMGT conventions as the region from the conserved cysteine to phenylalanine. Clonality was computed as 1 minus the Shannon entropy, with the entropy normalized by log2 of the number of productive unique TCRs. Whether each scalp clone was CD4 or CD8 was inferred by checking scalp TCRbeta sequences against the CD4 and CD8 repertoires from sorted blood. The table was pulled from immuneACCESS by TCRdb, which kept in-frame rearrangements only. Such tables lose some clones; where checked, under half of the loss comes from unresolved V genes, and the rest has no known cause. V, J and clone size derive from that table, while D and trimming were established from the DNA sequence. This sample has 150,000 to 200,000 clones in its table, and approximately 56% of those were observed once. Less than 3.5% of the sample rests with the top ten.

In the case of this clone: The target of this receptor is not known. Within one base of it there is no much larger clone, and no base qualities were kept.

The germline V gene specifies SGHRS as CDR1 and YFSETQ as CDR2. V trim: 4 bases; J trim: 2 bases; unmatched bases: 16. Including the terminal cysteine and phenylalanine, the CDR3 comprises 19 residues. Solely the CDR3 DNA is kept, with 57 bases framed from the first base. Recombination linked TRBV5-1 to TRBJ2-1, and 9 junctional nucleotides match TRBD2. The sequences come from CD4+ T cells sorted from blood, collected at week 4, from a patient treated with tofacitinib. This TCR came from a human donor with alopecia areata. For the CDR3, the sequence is CASSARQGTASGAYNEQFF. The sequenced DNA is TGCGCCAGCAGCGCTAGACAGGGTACGGCTAGCGGGGCCTACAATGAGCAGTTCTTC.